The 24 T cell receptor beta chains given below trace back to one sample, sequenced in a study of blood T cell repertoires in COVID-19. This table comes from immunoSEQ multiplex PCR, and its TCRdb copy is limited to in-frame clones, with some not included. The sample consists of fewer than 250,000 clones, around 91% of them appearing once. Sequencing used PBMCs or T cells enriched from blood (not recorded which). The receptors were gathered from a man aged 25 to 40 who had been exposed to COVID-19.

The CDR3 spells CAIGGNSYNEQFF. CDR3 in DNA: TGTGCCATCGGGGGGAACTCCTACAATGAGCAGTTCTTC. The chain has TRBV24-1 and TRBJ2-1; 7 bases are shared with TRBD2. Per germline, CDR1 KGHDR and CDR2 SFDVKD. The V segment lost 11 bases and the J segment 0 bases; nucleotides outside the gene matches: 3. The CDR3 is 13 amino acids.

J is TRBJ2-7 and V is TRBV18; 7 bases are a match to TRBD1. The length of the CDR3 is 15 residues. With 2 bases clipped from V and 1 base from J, the junction kept 5 bases outside the gene matches. CDR1 and CDR2 from the germline V gene are KGHSH and LQKENI. The CDR3 region has the DNA TGTGCCAGCTCACCATGGAGACAGGGATCCTACGAGCAGTACTTC. It is translated as CASSPWRQGSYEQYF.

This sequence joins TRBV19 and TRBJ1-1; 8 bases are a match to TRBD1. In germline, CDR1 is LNHDA, CDR2 SQIVND (reference sequence). The J segment lost 4 bases and the V segment lost 7 bases, leaving 8 bases of the junction unmatched. There are 14 residues in the CDR3. CDR3 loop: CASTSGGGSTEAFF. Here the CDR3 DNA reads TGTGCCAGTACATCAGGGGGCGGGTCCACTGAAGCTTTCTTT.

The chain couples TRBV6-1 to TRBJ2-5; TRBD2 matches 8 bases. Germline CDR1 is MNHNS and CDR2 is SASEGT. Trimming took 4 bases from V and 3 from J; bases not matched to a gene: 13. The CDR3 spans 17 residues. The CDR3 DNA reads as TGTGCCAGCAGTGTATGGGGAGGCGGGGGGCCGGAAGAGACCCAGTACTTC. Translated: CASSVWGGGGPEETQYF.

This clone was seen just once. The chain uses TRBV19 and TRBJ1-5; D ambiguous. V was shortened by 6 bases and J by 5 bases, with 14 bases between the two germline ends. Germline loops: CDR1 LNHDA, CDR2 SQIVND (reference sequence). The CDR3 spans 14 residues. The DNA for the CDR3 is TGTGCCAGTAGCCCGGTTTTGTCGTATCAGCCCCAGCATTTT. It codes for CASSPVLSYQPQHF.

The chain combines TRBV11-3 with TRBJ2-1, with 8 bases that match TRBD2. This CDR3 region has 13 residues. The germline gives CDR1 SGHNT, CDR2 YENEEA. J was trimmed by 10 bases and V by 5 bases; bases with no gene match: 7. The DNA for the CDR3 is TGTGCCAGCAGCCGGGGACTAGGCAGCGAGCAGTTCTTC. Protein product: CASSRGLGSEQFF.

V usage is TRBV5-1 and J usage is TRBJ2-1, with D possibly matching TRBD1 (6 bases). The CDR3 has 12 amino acids. Germline loops: CDR1 SGHRS, CDR2 YFSETQ. The ends were cut back, 0 bases at V and 11 bases at J, with 9 bases in the middle. The CDR3 spells CASSLAQGKQFF. The CDR3 DNA sequence: TGCGCCAGCAGCTTGGCGCAGGGGAAGCAGTTCTTC.

The rearrangement links TRBV10-3 to TRBJ1-2, with 8 bases that match TRBD1. CDR3 length: 13 residues. The germline V gene has CDR1 ENHRY and CDR2 SYGVKD. Germline trimming cut 10 bases from V and 7 bases from J; bases unmatched to any gene: 11. The CDR3 loop is CANSKDRAGGYTF. The DNA of the CDR3 is TGTGCCAACTCAAAGGACAGGGCAGGTGGCTACACCTTC.

The chain carries TRBV5-1 and TRBJ2-3; 7 nucleotides line up with TRBD1. Trimming removed 3 bases from V and 1 base from J; junction bases left unmatched: 11. Germline lookup yields CDR1 SGHRS and CDR2 YFSETQ. The CDR3 has 17 amino acids. This CDR3 is CASSSAGTTGGTDTQYF. The CDR3 DNA follows: TGCGCCAGCAGCTCGGCCGGTACCACAGGGGGCACAGATACGCAGTATTTT.

The chain uses TRBV27 and TRBJ1-2, with TRBD1 as a possible D gene (5 bases). The V gene's germline CDR1 is MNHEY and CDR2 SMNVEV (reference sequence). V shed 6 bases and J shed 0 bases, with 23 bases lying between them. This CDR3 is 18 amino acids long. The CDR3 protein is CASSPLRRFGGTNYGYTF. The CDR3 region has the DNA TGTGCCAGCAGCCCCTTGCGCCGTTTCGGGGGAACTAACTATGGCTACACCTTC.

The rearrangement joins TRBV5-1 to TRBJ2-4; a weak D match, TRBD2 (6 bases). The CDR3 is 18 residues long. The V end was cut by 3 bases, the J end by 3 bases, with 22 bases between. Germline loops: CDR1 SGHRS, CDR2 YFSETQ. DNA for the CDR3: TGCGCCAGCAGCTCCACGGGTACGACTCTGGGGGGCAAAAACATTCAGTACTTC. Protein sequence: CASSSTGTTLGGKNIQYF.

This clone occurred once. The chain couples TRBV4-2 to TRBJ1-2; possibly TRBD1 for D (6 bases). From germline, CDR1 is LGHNA and CDR2 YNFKEQ. The CDR3 contains 14 residues. V lost 1 base, J lost 2 bases, and 8 bases lay in between. CDR3 sequence (DNA): TGTGCCAGCAGCCAAGGGACAGAGAACTATGGCTACACCTTC. It specifies CASSQGTENYGYTF.

The chain combines TRBV9 with TRBJ2-1, with 12 positions matching TRBD2. CDR1 and CDR2 from the germline V gene are SGDLS and YYNGEE. This CDR3 region has 19 residues. V shed 2 bases and J 2 bases; nucleotides not matched to a gene: 11. CDR3 amino acids: CASSVGWTSGEDTYNEQFF. The CDR3 coding sequence is TGTGCCAGCAGCGTCGGGTGGACTAGCGGGGAAGATACCTACAATGAGCAGTTCTTC.

This clone was seen only a few times. The rearrangement links TRBV5-1 to TRBJ2-2; the match to TRBD2 covers 14 bases. In germline, CDR1 is SGHRS, CDR2 YFSETQ. The V gene end was trimmed by 4 bases and the J gene end by 7 bases; junction bases not matched to a gene: 3. The CDR3 is 15 amino acids. Written as DNA, the CDR3 is TGCGCCAGCAGCGGACTAGCGGGGGGACACGGGGAGCTGTTTTTT. The encoded protein is CASSGLAGGHGELFF.

V is TRBV11-2 and J is TRBJ2-5; 8 positions match TRBD1. There are 16 residues in the CDR3. CDR1 and CDR2 (germline): SGHAT, FQNNGV. V lost 5 bases, J lost 5 bases, and 13 bases stayed unmatched. This chain's CDR3 is CASSHDRAQGAETQYF. The CDR3 nucleotides are TGTGCCAGCAGCCACGACCGGGCCCAGGGGGCGGAGACCCAGTACTTC.

This clone has more than one count but fewer than ten. The V call is TRBV5-4, the J call TRBJ2-3; D ambiguous. Germline V gene data show CDR1 as SGHNT and CDR2 as YYREEE (reference sequence). V was clipped by 0 bases and J by 12 bases, with 11 bases between them. This CDR3 has 12 residues. In nucleotides, the CDR3 is TGTGCCAGCAGCTTGGGAGAGGCCTTACAGTATTTT. It specifies CASSLGEALQYF.

The rearrangement uses TRBV7-2 and TRBJ1-2; maybe TRBD1 (6 bases). The CDR3 is 17 residues long. In germline, CDR1 is SGHTA, CDR2 FQGNSA. V was pared by 2 bases and J by 4 bases, with 20 bases between. CDR3 protein: CASSLWLGGPKLYGYTF. In DNA, the CDR3 is TGTGCCAGCAGCTTATGGTTGGGGGGGCCTAAACTCTATGGCTACACCTTC. The entire variable domain, with the rest obtained from reference TRBV7-2 and TRBJ1-2, is as follows: GAGVSQSPSNKVTEKGKDVELRCDPISGHTALYWYRQSLGQGLEFLIYFQGNSAPDKSGLPSDRFSAERTGGSVSTLTIQRTQQEDSAVYLCASSLWLGGPKLYGYTFGSGTRLTVV.

A word on this clone: The sample has other DNA sequences that encode this CDR3 too. V gene TRBV4-1 combines with J gene TRBJ1-4, with D unresolved. Germline CDR1 reads MGHRA; CDR2 reads YSYEKL. V lost 4 bases, J lost 0 bases, and 6 bases lay in between. This CDR3 is 14 amino acids long. CDR3 protein: CASSLTTTNEKLFF. CDR3 in DNA: TGCGCCAGCAGCCTTACAACAACTAATGAAAAACTGTTTTTT.

The chain combines TRBV6-2 or TRBV6-3 with TRBJ1-2; 9 bases agree with TRBD1. Germline V gives CDR1 MNHEY, CDR2 SVGEGT. The V gene end was trimmed by 6 bases and the J gene end by 4 bases; junction bases not matched to a gene: 15. The CDR3 is made up of 17 amino acids. CDR3 sequence: CASSPPPYRGRGYGYTF. The CDR3, as DNA: TGTGCCAGCAGCCCACCCCCTTACAGGGGGCGAGGCTATGGCTACACCTTC.

The sample holds a few counts of this clone. V is TRBV20-1 and J is TRBJ2-1, with D unresolved. The length of the CDR3 is 11 residues. CDR1 and CDR2 (germline): DFQATT, SNEGSKA (reference sequence). The V and J ends lost 6 bases and 0 bases respectively, with 3 bases between them. The CDR3 region is CSANSYNEQFF. CDR3 bases: TGCAGTGCCAACTCCTACAATGAGCAGTTCTTC.

The rearrangement joins TRBV7-2 to TRBJ1-5; the D is unclear. Germline V gene lookup returns CDR1 SGHTA and CDR2 FQGNSA. Trimming stripped 5 bases from V and 8 bases from J, with 13 bases between. This CDR3 has 13 residues. DNA of the CDR3: TGTGCCAGCAGCCAGCTTTTCGGGGAGCCCCAGCATTTT. Its translation: CASSQLFGEPQHF.

The J gene is TRBJ2-1, the V gene TRBV6-5; 10 bases agree with TRBD2. V was pared by 8 bases and J by 3 bases, with 7 bases of the junction left unmatched. The CDR3 length is 15 residues. The germline V gene encodes CDR1 MNHEY and CDR2 SVGAGI. CDR3 residues: CASLKSGGDYNEQFF. CDR3 sequence (DNA): TGTGCCAGCCTAAAGAGCGGGGGGGACTACAATGAGCAGTTCTTC.

The chain employs TRBV6-5 and TRBJ1-5, with 8 bases fitting TRBD1. Germline CDR1 reads MNHEY; CDR2 reads SVGAGI. V lost 4 bases, J lost 6 bases, and 8 bases stayed unmatched. The CDR3 is 15 amino acids. CDR3 in amino acids: CASSSIQGAGQPQHF. CDR3 DNA sequence: TGTGCCAGCAGTTCCATCCAGGGGGCAGGTCAGCCCCAGCATTTT.

This clone has a single count. The rearrangement links TRBV2 to TRBJ1-1; a weak D match, TRBD1 (6 bases). The CDR3 covers 14 residues. Between the trimmed V and J ends, which lost 4 bases and 2 bases, there was a span of 11 bases. Looked up from germline, CDR1 is SNHLY and CDR2 is FYNNEI. In DNA form, the CDR3 reads TGTGCCAGCAGTGCTGCAGGGGAAAACACTGAAGCTTTCTTT. Amino acid sequence: CASSAAGENTEAFF.